The source of this T cell receptor beta chain is a study of CXCR3-negative and CXCR3-positive naive CD8 T cells. Study observations and caveats: Memory CD8+ T cell repertoires were far less diverse than both naive subsets. Surface CD5 looked about the same in the naive subsets, so the authors worked out TCR strength from TRB CDR3 properties. The TRBV-TRBJ usage of naive CXCR3-negative and CXCR3-positive cells was similar, but that of memory cells differed.

Germline loops: CDR1 SEHNR, CDR2 FQNEAQ (reference sequence). The CDR3 extends over 13 amino acids. The authors made the TRB cDNA libraries by 5' RACE using UMI labels. TCRdb re-called the 5' RACE reads and shows each CDR3 protein once, DNA omitted. The sample's table shows about 28,000 distinct CDR3 sequences. As for this clonotype: The antigen is not known.

This chain uses TRBV7-9 with TRBJ2-7; TCRdb picks TRBD1, but there is no DNA to check that call. The source material was memory CD8+ T cells from blood. This TCR was sampled from a human donor in good health. Some clones in this sample may be carry-over from other donors' samples. This chain's CDR3 is CASSPPLGYEQYF.